This entry concerns a single TCR beta chain. This sample stems from a study of blood T cell repertoires in COVID-19. Study background: Specimens from acute and convalescent COVID-19 originated in the United States, Italy and Spain. The analysed material was cDNA or gDNA that came from T cells, B-cell-depleted T cells, or PBMCs.

Recovered Cohort 3 donors showed two negative PCRs, clearance, or symptom resolution. With V trimmed by 3 bases and J by 6 bases, 8 bases remained unmatched. CDR3 length equals 16 residues. Germline V lookup: CDR1 LNHDA, CDR2 SQIVND (reference sequence). This table comes from immunoSEQ multiplex PCR, and its TCRdb copy is limited to in-frame clones, with some not included. The data show over 300,000 clones, with 80% to 90% seen just once and 2.2% held by the top ten. V and J are TRBV19 and TRBJ1-6, with 7 bases identical to TRBD1. The receptor was isolated from a man aged 25-40 years who had recovered from COVID-19. The sequencing input was PBMCs or T cells enriched from blood (not recorded which). CDR3 protein: CASSMYGGTANSPLHF. In DNA form, the CDR3 reads TGTGCCAGTAGTATGTATGGCGGGACAGCTAATTCACCCCTCCACTTT.